One T cell receptor (beta chain) is described in this entry. This record comes from a study of blood T cell repertoires in COVID-19. This CDR3 is built from 16 residues. CDR1 is SQVTM, CDR2 ANQGSEA, per germline. V was trimmed by 6 bases and J by 0 bases, leaving 18 bases between them. TCRdb's copy holds only in-frame clones and misses some; the assay was immunoSEQ multiplex PCR. This sample carries some 530,000 clones, approximately 85% of them seen once, and the ten largest clones take roughly 3.2%. Source material: peripheral blood. V gene TRBV29-1 combines with J gene TRBJ2-1; D call uncertain. This sequence was found in a human donor in a cohort sampled during active COVID-19. The chain's CDR3 is CSVETRLASSYNEQFF. CDR3 in DNA: TGCAGCGTCGAGACTCGTTTGGCATCCTCCTACAATGAGCAGTTCTTC.